The 20 T cell receptor beta chains below were found in one sample sequenced in a study of control samples from healthy donors and cancer patients. Clones were read by immunoSEQ multiplex PCR, and TCRdb kept only the in-frame ones, dropping some. The sample contains 50,000 or so clones, about 96% of which appear only once. Sequencing used blood. Receptors originate from a woman aged 18-29 years in good health.

J is TRBJ2-1 and V is TRBV6-2 or TRBV6-3, with unresolved D. This CDR3 is 15 amino acids long. In germline, CDR1 is MNHEY, CDR2 SVGEGT. The V end lost 2 bases, the J end lost 5 bases, and 13 bases lay between the germline ends. CDR3 in DNA: TGTGCCAGCAGTTACAGCGATCTACGAAACAATGAGCAGTTCTTC. The encoded protein is CASSYSDLRNNEQFF.

The chain combines TRBV27 with TRBJ1-6; D unclear. Trimming removed 6 bases at V and 2 bases at J, with 8 bases between. CDR3 length: 14 amino acids. The germline CDR1 and CDR2 sequences are MNHEY and SMNVEV (reference sequence). CDR3 residues: CASRFGTYNSPLHF. The DNA for the CDR3 is TGTGCCAGCAGATTCGGGACCTATAATTCACCCCTCCACTTT.

The chain joins TRBV18 to TRBJ2-3; unclear D gene. The CDR3 runs to 14 residues. The germline CDR1 and CDR2 sequences are KGHSH and LQKENI. Trimming pared 2 bases from V and 1 base from J, leaving 7 bases between. CDR3 nucleotide sequence: TGTGCCAGCTCACCAAACTGGGGCACAGATACGCAGTATTTT. Protein product: CASSPNWGTDTQYF.

The chain carries TRBV7-9 and TRBJ1-6; D uncertain. Germline V gives CDR1 SEHNR, CDR2 FQNEAQ (reference sequence). V lost 5 bases and J lost 9, with 8 bases in between. The CDR3 is 12 residues long. CDR3 nucleotides: TGTGCCAGCAGCCCCGATAGTTCACCCCTCCACTTT. This encodes CASSPDSSPLHF.

The genes are TRBV5-4 and TRBJ1-2, with 7 bases lining up with TRBD1. The CDR3 covers 13 residues. CDR1 SGHNT and CDR2 YYREEE come from the germline V gene (reference sequence). V lost 2 bases and J lost 3; bases outside the gene matches: 1. The CDR3 is CASSLGTDYGYTF. DNA for the CDR3: TGTGCCAGCAGCTTAGGGACAGACTATGGCTACACCTTC.

The genes are TRBV3-1 (or the pseudogene TRBV3-2) and TRBJ2-7, with 11 nucleotides matching TRBD2. The CDR3 consists of 16 residues. Germline loops: CDR1 LGHDT, CDR2 YNNKEL (reference sequence). V lost 3 bases, J lost 6 bases, and 10 bases stayed unmatched. The CDR3 here is CASSHSGGAGYREQYF. The CDR3 nucleotides are TGTGCCAGCAGCCATAGCGGGGGGGCCGGTTACCGCGAGCAGTACTTC.

This chain joins TRBV6-2 or TRBV6-3 and TRBJ1-2; perhaps TRBD1 as D (5 bases). The CDR3 covers 17 residues. V lost 4 bases and J 5 bases, leaving 23 bases between the germline ends. Looked up from germline, CDR1 is MNHEY and CDR2 is SVGEGT. The CDR3, as DNA: TGTGCCAGCAGTTCCCCTTCCGACAGCTTAGGGATGTATGGCTACACCTTC. This translates into CASSSPSDSLGMYGYTF.

J is TRBJ1-4 and V is TRBV6-4; D possibly corresponds to TRBD1 (5 bases). CDR1 and CDR2 (germline): MRHNA, SNTAGT. V dropped 4 bases and J dropped 5 bases, with 14 bases sitting between them. The CDR3 length is 15 residues. CDR3 DNA sequence: TGTGCCAGCAGTGGATCGGGAGAGGGGAATGAAAAACTGTTTTTT. Encoded protein: CASSGSGEGNEKLFF.

The chain recombines TRBV10-3 with TRBJ2-1, with 7 bases identical to TRBD1. This CDR3 has 14 amino acids. Germline trimming cut 4 bases from V and 6 bases from J; bases unmatched to any gene: 6. Germline values: CDR1 ENHRY, CDR2 SYGVKD. The CDR3: CAISGQGVGNEQFF. In nucleotides, the CDR3 is TGTGCCATCAGTGGCCAGGGGGTCGGCAATGAGCAGTTCTTC.

The gene calls are TRBV3-1 (or the pseudogene TRBV3-2) and TRBJ1-2; no firm D call. Trimming removed 0 bases at V and 5 bases at J, with 7 bases between. Germline V gene lookup returns CDR1 LGHDT and CDR2 YNNKEL (reference sequence). The CDR3 has 13 residues. The CDR3: CASSQEGRYGYTF. For the CDR3, the DNA is TGTGCCAGCAGCCAAGAGGGTCGATATGGCTACACCTTC.

V and J are TRBV6-5 and TRBJ2-7; D tentatively reads TRBD1 or TRBD2 (5 bases each). The germline V gene has CDR1 MNHEY and CDR2 SVGAGI. Trimming removed 2 bases at V and 7 bases at J, with 15 bases between. The CDR3 runs to 14 residues. CDR3 nucleotides: TGTGCCAGCAGTTACCGGGGAAGGGGTAGGGAGCAGTACTTC. This gives the protein CASSYRGRGREQYF.

The chain has TRBV4-1 and TRBJ2-7; 8 bases match TRBD2. The CDR3 length is 13 residues. The V segment lost 4 bases and the J segment 6 bases; nucleotides outside the gene matches: 5. Per germline, CDR1 MGHRA and CDR2 YSYEKL. The CDR3 region has the DNA TGCGCCAGCAGCCTTAGCGGGGCCTCCGAGCAGTACTTC. Amino acids: CASSLSGASEQYF.

This clone was recorded once. The V call is TRBV27, the J call TRBJ1-2, with 7 positions matching TRBD1. CDR1 MNHEY and CDR2 SMNVEV come from the germline V gene (reference sequence). V was clipped by 4 bases and J by 3 bases; unmatched bases: 11. The CDR3 contains 16 residues. The CDR3 bases are TGTGCCAGCAGTTCCAGGACAGGAGGCCGGTACTATGGCTACACCTTC. Translation: CASSSRTGGRYYGYTF.

V and J are TRBV7-9 and TRBJ2-3; D tentatively fits TRBD1 or TRBD2 (5 bases each). The germline V gene has CDR1 SEHNR and CDR2 FQNEAQ (reference sequence). The CDR3 loop spans 16 amino acids. V was shortened by 3 bases and J by 8 bases, with 21 bases between the two germline ends. The CDR3 reads CASSFGGVGIFVTQYF. For the CDR3, the DNA is TGTGCCAGCAGCTTTGGGGGTGTTGGGATATTTGTTACGCAGTATTTT.

This chain joins TRBV7-9 and TRBJ2-1; D gene ambiguous. Deletions cut 1 base from V and 3 bases from J, with 4 bases between. Germline CDR1 reads SEHNR; CDR2 reads FQNEAQ (reference sequence). The CDR3 is made up of 13 amino acids. The CDR3 sequence: CASSLVNYNEQFF. The CDR3 DNA reads as TGTGCCAGCAGCTTAGTGAACTACAATGAGCAGTTCTTC.

This CDR3 reads CASSHTSDQPQHF. CDR3 bases: TGTGCCAGCAGTCACACGTCCGATCAGCCCCAGCATTTT. The rearrangement links TRBV2 to TRBJ1-5; D is undetermined. The CDR3 covers 13 residues. The ends were cut back, 5 bases at V and 5 bases at J, with 10 bases in the middle. CDR1 is SNHLY and CDR2 is FYNNEI in the germline V gene. The variable domain in full, completed from reference TRBV2 and TRBJ1-5, reads EPEVTQTPSHQVTQMGQEVILRCVPISNHLYFYWYRQILGQKVEFLVSFYNNEISEKSEIFDDQFSVERPDGSNFTLKIRSTKLEDSAMYFCASSHTSDQPQHFGDGTRLSIL.

In DNA, the CDR3 is TGTGCCAGCAGCGTCCAGCCCCCCCTGACAGGGTTGGACACTGAAGCTTTCTTT. It yields the protein CASSVQPPLTGLDTEAFF. V is TRBV9 and J is TRBJ1-1, with 7 bases matching TRBD1. The CDR3 is 18 residues long. Germline-derived CDR1 and CDR2 are SGDLS and YYNGEE. The V segment lost 2 bases and the J segment 3 bases; nucleotides outside the gene matches: 16. Full variable domain (remainder filled in from reference TRBV9 and TRBJ1-1): DSGVTQTPKHLITATGQRVTLRCSPRSGDLSVYWYQQSLDQGLQFLIQYYNGEERAKGNILERFSAQQFPDLHSELNLSSLELGDSALYFCASSVQPPLTGLDTEAFFGQGTRLTVV.

Only one count was recorded for this clone. This sequence joins TRBV4-1 and TRBJ1-1, with 10 bases that match TRBD1. This CDR3 has 19 amino acids. CDR1 and CDR2 (germline): MGHRA, YSYEKL. Trimming cost V 2 bases and J 5 bases; bases outside gene matches: 17. The CDR3 DNA reads as TGCGCCAGCAGCCAATATAGAGGGAGGACAGGGGGATATCCGACTGAAGCTTTCTTT. Translating gives CASSQYRGRTGGYPTEAFF.

CDR3 coding DNA: TGCGCCAGCAGCCAAGGACTGAGAAACACCATATATTTT. Protein sequence: CASSQGLRNTIYF. The V and J genes are TRBV4-1 and TRBJ1-3; D not resolved. The V gene lost 1 base and the J gene lost 5 bases, with 6 bases spanning the gap. This CDR3 contains 13 residues. Germline-derived CDR1 and CDR2 are MGHRA and YSYEKL.

V is TRBV27 and J is TRBJ1-6; D might be TRBD1 (5 bases). Trimming removed 6 bases at V and 7 bases at J, with 13 bases between. The length of the CDR3 is 14 residues. CDR1 MNHEY and CDR2 SMNVEV come from the germline V gene (reference sequence). The CDR3 here is CASRTQGWNSPLHF. The CDR3 DNA reads TGTGCCAGCAGGACCCAGGGTTGGAATTCACCCCTCCACTTT.